The sample holds one count of the clone carrying this TCR beta chain. Its antigen is undetermined. Measured with immunoSEQ multiplex PCR; TCRdb has only the in-frame clones, and not every one. Of about 75,000 clones listed, roughly 90% are singletons. Unstimulated PBMCs were sorted into CD3+CD4+ and CD3+CD8+ populations. Trimming took 5 bases from V and 4 from J, leaving 11 bases between them. The CDR3 has 13 amino acids. Germline CDR1 reads MDHEN; CDR2 reads SYDVKM. These data originate in a study of T cell clones after liver transplantation. Whole-study context: Standard immunosuppression, with no induction, continued until 12-24 months after transplant. General observations from the study: Low donor cell numbers restricted donor-reactive repertoire measurement in a couple of subjects. Donor-reactive sequences fell more than third party-reactive ones, suggesting partial deletion.

The specimen was CD4+ T cells from blood, collected before liver transplant. The rearrangement joins TRBV28 to TRBJ1-2; tentative D call: TRBD1 (5 bases). This receptor was taken from a human donor who received a liver transplant. CDR3 sequence: CASSNGARYGYTF. The CDR3, as DNA: TGTGCCAGCAGTAACGGGGCTCGCTATGGCTACACCTTC.